Following are 18 T cell receptor beta chains from one sample sequenced in a study of blood T cell repertoires in COVID-19. Generated by immunoSEQ multiplex PCR, the TCRdb table keeps only in-frame clones and is missing some. The sample includes about 46,000 clones, over 75% seen only once; the top ten take more than 25%. Sequencing was carried out using peripheral blood. The source is an elderly woman with COVID-19, enrolled during active disease.

This rearrangement joins TRBV24-1 to TRBJ2-2; possible D gene TRBD2, 5 bases. The CDR3 contains 15 residues. V was clipped by 4 bases and J by 5 bases, with 13 bases between them. Germline V lookup: CDR1 KGHDR, CDR2 SFDVKD. CDR3 nucleotides: TGTGCCACCAGTGACACCGGGAAGCCTACCGGGGAGCTGTTTTTT. It is translated as CATSDTGKPTGELFF.

This chain connects TRBV7-9 to TRBJ2-7, with D perhaps matching TRBD1 (6 bases). V lost 1 base and J lost 6, with 10 bases in between. The CDR3 consists of 13 residues. Germline V CDR1 and CDR2: SEHNR, FQNEAQ (reference sequence). Here the CDR3 DNA reads TGTGCCAGCAGCTTAGTTGGGGGCTCCGAGCAGTACTTC. It codes for CASSLVGGSEQYF. Filled out from reference TRBV7-9 and TRBJ2-7, the complete variable domain reads DTGVSQNPRHKITKRGQNVTFRCDPISEHNRLYWYRQTLGQGPEFLTYFQNEAQLEKSRLLSDRFSAERPKGSFSTLEIQRTEQGDSAMYLCASSLVGGSEQYFGPGTRLTVT.

The V gene is TRBV11-2, the J gene TRBJ2-5, with TRBD1 identical over 8 bases. This CDR3 has 15 amino acids. V was pared by 5 bases and J by 2 bases, with 7 bases of the junction left unmatched. Germline CDR1 SGHAT, CDR2 FQNNGV. The CDR3 nucleotides read TGTGCCAGCAGCCCAAGACAGGGGAGGCAAGAGACCCAGTACTTC. It encodes CASSPRQGRQETQYF.

CDR3 DNA sequence: TGTGCCAGCAGCTTGGGTATCCCACGCCTCACCGGTTACAATGAGCAGTTCTTC. It yields the protein CASSLGIPRLTGYNEQFF. V and J are TRBV5-8 and TRBJ2-1; D is ambiguous. Deletions cut 0 bases from V and 4 bases from J, with 20 bases between. Germline V lookup: CDR1 SGHTS, CDR2 YDEGEE. The CDR3 is made up of 18 amino acids.

CDR3 nucleotide sequence: TGTGCCAGCAGCCTCGGGACAGGGGGCGGCACTGAAGCTTTCTTT. It encodes CASSLGTGGGTEAFF. The chain joins TRBV9 to TRBJ1-1; 12 nucleotides line up with TRBD1. V was pared by 4 bases and J by 4 bases, with 5 bases of the junction left unmatched. CDR3 size: 15 residues. The V gene's germline CDR1 is SGDLS and CDR2 YYNGEE.

This rearrangement joins TRBV18 to TRBJ2-3; tentatively, D is TRBD1 (6 bases). This CDR3 has 14 residues. Trimming pared 3 bases from V and 1 base from J, leaving 8 bases between. The V gene's germline CDR1 is KGHSH and CDR2 LQKENI. CDR3 residues: CASSPGTRTDTQYF. The DNA for the CDR3 is TGTGCCAGCTCACCGGGGACACGCACAGATACGCAGTATTTT.

This clone has more than one count but fewer than ten. This rearrangement joins TRBV5-1 to TRBJ2-1, with D uncertain. The germline gives CDR1 SGHRS, CDR2 YFSETQ. The germline V and J ends were trimmed by 0 bases and 4 bases, with 8 bases remaining between them. This CDR3 has 14 residues. The CDR3 is CASSLESSYNEQFF. The CDR3 bases are TGCGCCAGCAGCTTGGAGTCCAGTTACAATGAGCAGTTCTTC.

The chain employs TRBV4-1 and TRBJ2-1, with TRBD1 identical over 8 bases. Germline V CDR1 and CDR2: MGHRA, YSYEKL. V lost 3 bases to trimming and J lost 9 bases; unmatched junction nucleotides: 13. The CDR3 spans 16 residues. CDR3 residues: CASSQGLAGGKGEQFF. The CDR3 nucleotides read TGCGCCAGCAGCCAGGGTCTGGCAGGGGGCAAGGGTGAGCAGTTCTTC.

V gene TRBV19 combines with J gene TRBJ1-1, with 7 bases matching TRBD1. The CDR3 runs to 15 residues. Germline V CDR1 and CDR2: LNHDA, SQIVND (reference sequence). V gave up 3 bases and J gave up 3 bases; unmatched junction bases: 7. The CDR3 sequence is CASSIANRGDTEAFF. In DNA, the CDR3 is TGTGCCAGTAGTATCGCTAACAGGGGTGACACTGAAGCTTTCTTT.

This rearrangement joins TRBV15 to TRBJ1-1; 7 nucleotides agree with TRBD1. Trimming took 5 bases from V and 3 from J; bases not matched to a gene: 12. Germline loops: CDR1 LNHNV, CDR2 YYDKDF (reference sequence). This CDR3 spans 16 amino acids. The CDR3 region is CATSGHRGKGDTEAFF. CDR3 bases: TGTGCCACCAGCGGACACAGGGGAAAGGGGGACACTGAAGCTTTCTTT.

This chain links TRBV4-3 with TRBJ1-1; D not resolved. CDR3 size: 13 residues. Between the trimmed V and J ends, which lost 2 bases and 5 bases, there was a span of 9 bases. From germline, CDR1 is LGHNA and CDR2 YSLEER. The CDR3 is CASSQQDGTEAFF. Here the CDR3 DNA reads TGCGCCAGCAGCCAACAGGATGGGACTGAAGCTTTCTTT.

The chain is built from TRBV2 and TRBJ2-1; no firm D call. The CDR3 contains 12 residues. Germline CDR1 reads SNHLY; CDR2 reads FYNNEI. The V end was cut by 0 bases, the J end by 15 bases, with 12 bases between. In DNA form, the CDR3 reads TGTGCCAGCAGTGAAGCGCTAACCGCCCGGTTCTTC. Translated, it gives CASSEALTARFF.

The CDR3 nucleotides are TGTGCCAGCAGCTGGGCAGCCACCGGGGAGCTGTTTTTT. It encodes CASSWAATGELFF. The chain recombines TRBV7-3 with TRBJ2-2, with D hard to call. Trimming stripped 4 bases from V and 4 bases from J, with 7 bases between. CDR1 and CDR2 (germline): SGHTA, FQGTGA. The CDR3 length is 13 residues.

This clone was seen a single time. The chain employs TRBV14 and TRBJ2-1; D is unclear. Germline assignment: CDR1 SGHDN and CDR2 FVKESK. V was clipped by 0 bases and J by 14 bases, with 14 bases between them. There are 13 residues in the CDR3. The CDR3 region has the DNA TGTGCCAGCAGCCAAGATCTGCGCTCACTTGAGTTCTTC. It translates to CASSQDLRSLEFF.

In its sample, this clone ranks as medium-sized. The CDR3 DNA sequence: TGTGCCAGCAGCCTGACTGCGGGAGGGTTGGACGAGCAGTACTTC. Its protein product is CASSLTAGGLDEQYF. The J gene is TRBJ2-7, the V gene TRBV7-7, with 9 bases lining up with TRBD2. Germline CDR1 reads SSHAT; CDR2 reads FNYEAQ (reference sequence). V was pared by 5 bases and J by 5 bases, with 10 bases of the junction left unmatched. This CDR3 region has 15 residues.

The count of this clone is one. The chain recombines TRBV19 with TRBJ2-2; 7 nucleotides line up with TRBD1. The germline V gene encodes CDR1 LNHDA and CDR2 SQIVND (reference sequence). The J segment lost 0 bases and the V segment lost 6 bases, leaving 4 bases of the junction unmatched. This CDR3 is built from 15 residues. In DNA, the CDR3 is TGTGCCAGTAGCAGGGACAGCGCGAACACCGGGGAGCTGTTTTTT. Its protein product is CASSRDSANTGELFF.

This clone appeared once. CDR3 region: CASSMRGEVGRQPQHF. The CDR3 DNA reads TGTGCCAGTAGTATGCGGGGGGAAGTCGGGAGGCAGCCCCAGCATTTT. V usage is TRBV19 and J usage is TRBJ1-5; a weak D match, TRBD1 (5 bases). Trimming cost V 3 bases and J 7 bases, with 19 bases left between them. Germline V gene sequence: CDR1 LNHDA, CDR2 SQIVND (reference sequence). The CDR3 is 16 residues long.

This clone was counted only a few times. The rearrangement joins TRBV6-2 or TRBV6-3 to TRBJ1-5, with 10 bases matching TRBD1. V shed 2 bases, J shed 0 bases, and the junction held 13 bases outside the gene matches. Germline V CDR1 and CDR2: MNHEY, SVGEGT. CDR3 length equals 20 residues. The CDR3 DNA follows: TGTGCCAGCAGTTACGCGACAGGGGGCGCGGGGCCGTATAGCAATCAGCCCCAGCATTTT. Amino acids: CASSYATGGAGPYSNQPQHF.